This passage covers 4 T cell receptor beta chains from one sample sequenced in a study of cytomegalovirus exposure and HLA in healthy donors. A multiplex PCR was run with 60 Vbeta primers and 13 Jbeta primers. TCRdb's copy holds only in-frame clones and misses some; the assay was immunoSEQ multiplex PCR. The sample contains some 65,000 clones, 70% to 80% of which appear only once. Sequenced sample: PBMCs. These TCRs come from a girl aged 10 to 17 in good health and CMV-seropositive.

This chain joins TRBV7-9 and TRBJ1-1, with 8 bases lining up with TRBD1. The CDR3 contains 14 residues. From germline, CDR1 is SEHNR and CDR2 FQNEAQ (reference sequence). V trimming: 4 bases; J trimming: 7 bases; junction bases outside the gene matches: 8. CDR3 in amino acids: CASSSSRQGFEAFF. DNA for the CDR3: TGTGCCAGCAGCTCTTCCCGACAGGGGTTTGAAGCTTTCTTT.

The J gene is TRBJ2-2, the V gene TRBV7-9; 12 bases map to TRBD1. CDR1 and CDR2 from the germline V gene are SEHNR and FQNEAQ (reference sequence). The CDR3 is made up of 16 amino acids. The ends lost 5 bases at V and 4 bases at J; junction bases unmatched: 5. The CDR3 loop reads CASSRDRGRSTGELFF. DNA of the CDR3: TGTGCCAGCAGCCGGGACAGGGGGCGAAGCACCGGGGAGCTGTTTTTT. Combining the CDR3 with reference TRBV7-9 and TRBJ2-2 gives the whole variable domain DTGVSQNPRHKITKRGQNVTFRCDPISEHNRLYWYRQTLGQGPEFLTYFQNEAQLEKSRLLSDRFSAERPKGSFSTLEIQRTEQGDSAMYLCASSRDRGRSTGELFFGEGSRLTVL.

V gene TRBV7-9 combines with J gene TRBJ2-5; 7 bases are a match to TRBD2. With V trimmed by 5 bases and J by 1 base, 1 base remained unmatched. This CDR3 has 13 residues. CDR1 is SEHNR, CDR2 FQNEAQ, per germline (reference sequence). Here the CDR3 DNA reads TGTGCCAGCAGCCAGCGGGGCCAAGAGACCCAGTACTTC. Its translation is CASSQRGQETQYF.

This chain uses TRBV7-2 with TRBJ2-7; 7 bases match TRBD2. Per the germline V gene, CDR1 is SGHTA and CDR2 is FQGNSA. The CDR3 extends over 15 amino acids. Losses at the gene ends were 1 base for V and 6 bases for J; bases not matched to a gene: 9. The CDR3 DNA reads as TGTGCCAGCAGCTTAGAGGGAAGCGGGATGGGCGAGCAGTACTTC. Protein product: CASSLEGSGMGEQYF.